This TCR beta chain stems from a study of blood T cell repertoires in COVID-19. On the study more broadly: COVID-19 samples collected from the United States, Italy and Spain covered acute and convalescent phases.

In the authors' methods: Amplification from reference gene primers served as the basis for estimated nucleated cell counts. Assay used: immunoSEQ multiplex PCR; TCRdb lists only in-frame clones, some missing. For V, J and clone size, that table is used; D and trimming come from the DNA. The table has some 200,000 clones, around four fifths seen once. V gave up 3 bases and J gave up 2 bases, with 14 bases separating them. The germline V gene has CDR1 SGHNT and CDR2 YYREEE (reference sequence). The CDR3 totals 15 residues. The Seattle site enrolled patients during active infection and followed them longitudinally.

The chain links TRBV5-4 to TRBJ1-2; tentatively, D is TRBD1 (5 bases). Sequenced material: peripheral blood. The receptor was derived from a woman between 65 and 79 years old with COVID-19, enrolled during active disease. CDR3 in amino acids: CASSSNRGLNYGYTF. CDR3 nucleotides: TGTGCCAGCAGCTCCAATAGGGGACTCAACTATGGCTACACCTTC.